This TCR beta chain is drawn from a study of blood T cell repertoires in COVID-19. Overall study context: The United States, Italy and Spain were the sources of the acute and convalescent COVID-19 samples.

Germline assignment: CDR1 SGHTS and CDR2 YDEGEE. The CDR3 totals 14 residues. V was trimmed by 0 bases and J by 4 bases, leaving 10 bases between them. Assay used: immunoSEQ multiplex PCR; TCRdb lists only in-frame clones, some missing. The sample lists fewer than 400,000 clones, 75% to 90% occurring once. The TCR comes from a young man who had recovered from COVID-19. The sample taken for sequencing was PBMCs or T cells enriched from blood (not recorded which). This chain uses TRBV5-8 with TRBJ1-1; D gene ambiguous. The CDR3 region has the DNA TGTGCCAGCAGCTTGGTTGGAGTAGGCACTGAAGCTTTCTTT. Amino acid sequence: CASSLVGVGTEAFF.